This TCR beta chain was recorded in a study of CD8 T cells in ankylosing spondylitis. This clonotype was detected only a few times. Researchers built TCR beta libraries using quantitative 5'-RACE with molecular barcodes. TCRdb redid the calling of the 5' RACE reads with MiXCR, one entry per CDR3 protein. Found here are 200,000 to 300,000 distinct CDR3 sequences, about 10% of them singletons; the top ten hold around 7%. The germline gives CDR1 SGHVS, CDR2 FNYEAQ. Trimming at V came to 4 bases and at J to 4 bases, leaving 6 bases not matched to a gene. CDR3 size: 16 residues. Sequencing used blood, either unsorted or a sorted T cell fraction (not recorded which). This chain joins TRBV7-6 and TRBJ2-1; TRBD2 matches 11 bases. This sequence was found in a male donor with ankylosing spondylitis or in good health (not recorded which). CDR3 DNA sequence: TGTGCCAGCAGCTCCCAGACTAGCGGGGCTTACAATGAGCAGTTCTTC. It encodes CASSSQTSGAYNEQFF. Full variable domain (rest looked up from reference TRBV7-6 and TRBJ2-1): GAGVSQSPRYKVTKRGQDVALRCDPISGHVSLYWYRQALGQGPEFLTYFNYEAQQDKSGLPNDRFSAERPEGSISTLTIQRTEQRDSAMYRCASSSQTSGAYNEQFFGPGTRLTVL.